The rows below give T cell receptor beta chains drawn from one sample of a study of blood T cell repertoires in COVID-19. Produced via immunoSEQ multiplex PCR; TCRdb's table is partial and in-frame only. There are 120,000 or so clones in the sample; 85% to 90% occur only once, and 7.6% lies in the top ten. Material: peripheral blood. The receptors were sampled from a man in his fifties or sixties with acute or convalescent COVID-19. Each CDR3 is given with its conserved first and last residue. The D gene is left open where the match is weak. Only some rows state a clone size, as once, few, many or a class for expanded clones.

j_call d_call cdr3_length clone_size v_call cdr3_aa cdr3_nt
TRBJ1-2 NA 13 NA TRBV5-1 CASRMDRDYGYTF TGCGCCAGCAGGATGGACAGAGACTATGGCTACACCTTC
TRBJ2-7 TRBD2 16 NA TRBV19 CASSRSVSSGAYEQYF TGTGCCAGTAGTCGATCCGTCTCTAGCGGTGCCTACGAGCAGTACTTC
TRBJ2-1 TRBD2 16 NA TRBV14 CASSQIGWGRENEQFF TGTGCCAGCAGCCAAATAGGGTGGGGGAGGGAAAATGAGCAGTTCTTC
TRBJ1-4 NA 15 NA TRBV19 CASSPRGRHNEKLFF TGTGCCAGTAGTCCGCGGGGGAGGCATAATGAAAAACTGTTTTTT
TRBJ1-2 NA 15 NA TRBV18 CASSPVQGPNYGYTF TGTGCCAGCTCACCAGTACAGGGACCTAACTATGGCTACACCTTC
TRBJ2-7 TRBD1 15 once TRBV27 CASSPIRDRPYEQYF TGTGCCAGCAGTCCCATACGGGACAGACCGTACGAGCAGTACTTC
TRBJ2-7 NA 15 NA TRBV5-1 CASSPPSGGSYEQYF TGCGCCAGCAGCCCCCCCTCAGGGGGGTCCTACGAGCAGTACTTC
TRBJ1-2 NA 13 NA TRBV25-1 CASRLTVNYGYTF TGTGCCAGCAGGCTGACAGTAAACTATGGCTACACCTTC
TRBJ2-5 NA 12 NA TRBV18 CASSPLGETQYF TGTGCCAGCTCACCACTCGGGGAGACCCAGTACTTC
TRBJ2-1 NA 16 NA TRBV10-3 CAISEAGTPAYNEQFF TGTGCCATCAGTGAAGCCGGGACTCCCGCCTACAATGAGCAGTTCTTC
TRBJ2-1 TRBD2 13 NA TRBV7-2 CASSPRLAGKQFF TGTGCCAGCAGCCCAAGACTAGCGGGGAAGCAGTTCTTC
TRBJ1-2 TRBD1 14 NA TRBV27 CASSLLRDRSSYTF TGTGCCAGCAGTTTACTTCGGGACAGGTCTAGCTACACCTTC
TRBJ2-1 NA 17 NA TRBV4-1 CASSQDMAVGTVNEQFF TGCGCCAGCAGCCAAGATATGGCGGTGGGTACGGTCAATGAGCAGTTCTTC
TRBJ2-1 NA 13 NA TRBV11-2 CASRKLARNEQFF TGTGCCAGTCGCAAACTAGCCCGCAATGAGCAGTTCTTC
TRBJ1-2 NA 13 NA TRBV7-9 CASIPGTPDGYTF TGTGCCAGCATCCCTGGGACTCCCGATGGCTACACCTTC
TRBJ2-7 NA 14 NA TRBV6-5 CASSYGRRSYEQYF TGTGCCAGCAGTTACGGGAGGCGCTCCTACGAGCAGTACTTC
TRBJ2-1 TRBD2 13 NA TRBV19 CASNSGGPNEQFF TGTGCCAGTAACTCGGGAGGGCCGAATGAGCAGTTCTTC
TRBJ2-7 NA 13 NA TRBV6-5 CASSVGLLPEQYF TGTGCCAGCAGCGTCGGACTCCTCCCCGAGCAGTACTTC
TRBJ1-2 NA 15 NA TRBV2 CASSRDFSFNYGYTF TGTGCCAGCAGTCGGGACTTTTCGTTCAACTATGGCTACACCTTC
TRBJ2-3 TRBD1 15 few TRBV2 CASNLDRERTDTQYF TGTGCCAGCAACCTGGACAGGGAACGCACAGATACGCAGTATTTT
TRBJ2-5 TRBD1 14 NA TRBV6-6 CASSDRGSGETQYF TGTGCCAGCAGCGACAGGGGGTCGGGCGAGACCCAGTACTTC
TRBJ2-5 NA 12 NA TRBV28 CAITQGLETQYF TGTGCCATCACACAGGGATTAGAGACCCAGTACTTC
TRBJ2-3 TRBD2 16 NA TRBV28 CASSKPGLTSTDTQYF TGTGCCAGCAGTAAACCGGGACTAACGAGCACAGATACGCAGTATTTT
TRBJ2-1 NA 15 NA TRBV7-2 CASSAQGSSYNEQFF TGTGCCAGCTCAGCGCAGGGAAGCTCCTACAATGAGCAGTTCTTC
TRBJ2-1 NA 15 NA TRBV11-2 CASSLTWGEYNEQFF TGTGCCAGCAGCTTAACGTGGGGAGAGTACAATGAGCAGTTCTTC
TRBJ1-2 NA 12 NA TRBV3-1/TRBV3-2 CASSQAPDGYTF TGTGCCAGCAGCCAAGCCCCGGATGGCTACACCTTC
TRBJ1-2 TRBD1 17 NA TRBV6-1 CASSGRDRKPLNYGYTF TGTGCCAGCAGTGGAAGGGACAGGAAGCCCTTGAACTATGGCTACACCTTC
TRBJ2-6 TRBD2 16 NA TRBV15 CATSRDAGVGANVLTF TGTGCCACCAGCAGAGATGCGGGGGTAGGGGCCAACGTCCTGACTTTC
TRBJ2-3 NA 15 NA TRBV7-9 CASSLVVGYTDTQYF TGTGCCAGCAGCTTAGTCGTCGGGTATACAGATACGCAGTATTTT
TRBJ2-2 NA 13 NA TRBV7-9 CASSADSPGELFF TGTGCCAGCAGCGCAGACAGTCCCGGGGAGCTGTTTTTT
TRBJ2-1 TRBD2 15 NA TRBV4-1 CASSQTSGGYNEQFF TGCGCCAGCAGCCAGACTAGCGGGGGGTACAATGAGCAGTTCTTC
TRBJ2-7 TRBD1 13 NA TRBV6-5 CASSDRGRSEQYF TGTGCCAGCAGCGACAGGGGGCGGAGTGAGCAGTACTTC
TRBJ1-3 TRBD1 17 NA TRBV7-9 CASSLAIGQGAGNTIYF TGTGCCAGCAGCTTAGCGATCGGACAGGGGGCTGGAAACACCATATATTTT
TRBJ1-1 TRBD1 16 NA TRBV11-3 CASSPGQGGLNTEAFF TGTGCCAGCAGCCCAGGACAGGGAGGACTGAACACTGAAGCTTTCTTT
TRBJ2-2 NA 13 NA TRBV27 CASSLRGTGELFF TGTGCCAGCAGTTTGCGGGGCACCGGGGAGCTGTTTTTT
TRBJ2-5 NA 17 NA TRBV15 CATSRGKRDWLIKTQYF TGTGCCACCAGCAGAGGGAAACGGGATTGGTTGATAAAGACCCAGTACTTC
TRBJ1-1 NA 14 NA TRBV18 CASSALQGGTEAFF TGTGCCAGCTCAGCCTTACAGGGCGGCACTGAAGCTTTCTTT
TRBJ2-5 NA 13 NA TRBV18 CASSPGTQETQYF TGTGCCAGCTCCCCCGGGACTCAAGAGACCCAGTACTTC
TRBJ2-5 NA 13 NA TRBV7-8 CASSLAERGTQYF TGTGCCAGCAGCTTAGCGGAGCGAGGGACCCAGTACTTC
TRBJ1-2 NA 14 NA TRBV15 CATSREGGNYGYTF TGTGCCACCAGCAGAGAGGGCGGGAACTATGGCTACACCTTC
TRBJ1-1 TRBD1 13 once TRBV13 CASSRRGRTEAFF TGTGCCAGCAGCCGCAGGGGGCGGACTGAAGCTTTCTTT
TRBJ2-7 TRBD2 17 NA TRBV27 CASSLSMGPRAGGEQYF TGTGCCAGCAGTTTATCGATGGGCCCCCGCGCGGGAGGCGAGCAGTACTTC
TRBJ2-7 NA 12 NA TRBV29-1 CSVTNNAYEQYF TGCAGCGTTACGAACAACGCCTACGAGCAGTACTTC
TRBJ2-3 NA 14 few TRBV20-1 CSASGAGRTDTQYF TGCAGTGCTAGTGGGGCAGGGAGGACAGATACGCAGTATTTT
TRBJ2-6 TRBD1 15 NA TRBV16 CASSRQGSGANVLTF TGTGCCAGCAGCCGACAGGGTTCTGGGGCCAACGTCCTGACTTTC
TRBJ2-2 NA 14 few TRBV6-4 CASSERVYTGELFF TGTGCCAGCAGTGAGAGAGTTTACACCGGGGAGCTGTTTTTT
TRBJ1-2 TRBD1 13 NA TRBV19 CASRTQGDYGYTF TGTGCCAGTAGGACACAGGGGGACTACGGCTACACCTTC
TRBJ1-6 NA 14 NA TRBV27 CASSFGTDNSPLHF TGTGCCAGCAGTTTCGGAACAGATAATTCACCCCTCCACTTT
TRBJ2-5 TRBD2 17 NA TRBV30 CAWSTGLAGGFQETQYF TGTGCCTGGAGTACGGGACTAGCGGGAGGGTTTCAAGAGACCCAGTACTTC
TRBJ2-1 NA 17 NA TRBV21-1 CASSKVYRGGTYNEQFF TGTGCCAGCAGCAAAGTATACCGGGGGGGCACCTACAATGAGCAGTTCTTC
TRBJ2-7 TRBD1 14 few TRBV18 CASSPKDRGREQYF TGTGCCAGCTCACCCAAGGACAGGGGGCGCGAGCAGTACTTC
TRBJ2-7 NA 14 NA TRBV10-3 CAISDLGQSYEQYF TGTGCCATCAGTGACTTAGGACAGTCCTACGAGCAGTACTTC
TRBJ2-7 NA 14 NA TRBV2 CASSGDSIPYEQYF TGTGCCAGCTCGGGTGACTCCATCCCCTACGAGCAGTACTTC